This TCR beta chain was identified in a study of radiotherapy plus CTLA-4 blockade in lung cancer. Generated by immunoSEQ multiplex PCR, the TCRdb table keeps only in-frame clones and is missing some. The table records some 110,000 clones, more than 65% of them present only once. In its sample, this clone was seen once. The V and J ends lost 8 bases and 8 bases, in that order; junction bases with no gene match: 12. Germline-derived CDR1 and CDR2 are MNHEY and SVGAGI. The CDR3 consists of 14 residues. J is TRBJ1-2 and V is TRBV6-5; 9 bases align to TRBD1. This sequence was found in a human donor with non-small cell lung cancer that progressed on radiotherapy plus ipilimumab. Some clones in this sample may be carry-over from other donors' samples. The sequenced sample was peripheral blood, obtained from a patient treated with radiotherapy plus ipilimumab. The chain's CDR3 is CASAWGDRASGYTF. CDR3 DNA: TGTGCCAGCGCGTGGGGGGACAGGGCAAGCGGCTACACCTTC.